The TCR beta chain under discussion was sequenced for a study of control samples from healthy donors and cancer patients. Generated by immunoSEQ multiplex PCR, the TCRdb table keeps only in-frame clones and is missing some. The table has fewer than 500,000 clones, 80% to 95% seen once. In germline, CDR1 is MDHEN, CDR2 SYDVKM. CDR3 length equals 18 residues. The ends lost 4 bases at V and 0 bases at J; junction bases unmatched: 12. Material for sequencing was PBMCs. This clonotype originated in a man in his forties with head and neck cancer. The chain couples TRBV28 to TRBJ2-1; 7 nucleotides line up with TRBD1. CDR3 bases: TGTGCCAGCAGTTCCCGTCTAGACAGGGCGAGCTCCTACAATGAGCAGTTCTTC. It encodes CASSSRLDRASSYNEQFF.